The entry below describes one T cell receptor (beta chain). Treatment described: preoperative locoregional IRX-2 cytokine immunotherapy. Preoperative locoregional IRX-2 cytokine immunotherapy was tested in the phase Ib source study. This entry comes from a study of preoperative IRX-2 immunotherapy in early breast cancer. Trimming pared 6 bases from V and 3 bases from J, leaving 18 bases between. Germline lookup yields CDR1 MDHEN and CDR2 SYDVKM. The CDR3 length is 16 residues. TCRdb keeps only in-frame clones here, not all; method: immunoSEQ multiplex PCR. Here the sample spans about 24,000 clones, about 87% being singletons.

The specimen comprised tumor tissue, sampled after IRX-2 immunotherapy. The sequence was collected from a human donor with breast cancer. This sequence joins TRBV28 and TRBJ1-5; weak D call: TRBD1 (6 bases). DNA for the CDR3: TGTGCCAGCAGCTTAGCAGGCCAGGGGAACAATCAGCCCCAGCATTTT. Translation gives CASSLAGQGNNQPQHF.